This TCR beta chain was sequenced in a study of cytomegalovirus exposure and HLA in healthy donors. The study ran its PCR with 60 Vbeta and 13 Jbeta primers. Measured with immunoSEQ multiplex PCR; TCRdb has only the in-frame clones, and not every one. This sample carries some 220,000 clones, over 70% of them seen once, and the ten largest clones take about 2.5%. A remark on this clone: Its target is unknown.

Though probably carrying unrecorded immune exposures, donors were nominally healthy at sampling. Losses at the gene ends were 5 bases for V and 3 bases for J; bases not matched to a gene: 6. The length of the CDR3 is 14 residues. Germline V gene lookup returns CDR1 MNHEY and CDR2 SVGAGI. General study results and limits: Accounts indicate the classifier identified cytomegalovirus status with strong specificity and sensitivity.

This TCR came from a woman aged 55-69 years in good health and CMV-seropositive. Source material: PBMCs. The rearrangement uses TRBV6-5 and TRBJ1-1, with 7 bases lining up with TRBD1. CDR3 sequence: CASSTGQLDTEAFF. CDR3 bases: TGTGCCAGCAGTACGGGACAGCTAGACACTGAAGCTTTCTTT.